The 6 T cell receptor beta chains presented below share a single source sample, sequenced in a study of T cell changes during pregnancy in multiple sclerosis. The repertoire was sequenced with immunoSEQ multiplex PCR; TCRdb's copy has only in-frame clones and lacks some. Among fewer than 90,000 clones listed, over 90% were seen once. The material was peripheral blood, obtained in the third trimester of pregnancy. Source of these receptors: a female donor with multiple sclerosis, enrolled in a pregnancy study.

The chain carries TRBV18 and TRBJ2-7; D possibly corresponds to TRBD2 (5 bases). The CDR3 is made up of 13 amino acids. V lost 3 bases and J lost 1, with 7 bases in between. Germline loops: CDR1 KGHSH, CDR2 LQKENI. The CDR3 DNA reads as TGTGCCAGCTCACCCGGCGGGTCCTACGAGCAGTACTTC. Translation gives CASSPGGSYEQYF.

The chain joins TRBV7-9 to TRBJ2-3; 14 bases line up with TRBD2. From germline, CDR1 is SEHNR and CDR2 FQNEAQ (reference sequence). The trim removed 6 bases at V and 0 bases at J, leaving 5 bases unmatched. The CDR3 consists of 17 residues. CDR3 sequence (DNA): TGTGCCAGCAGAGGACTAGCGGGAGGCCCAAGCACAGATACGCAGTATTTT. Translating gives CASRGLAGGPSTDTQYF.

The V gene is TRBV5-1, the J gene TRBJ2-2; D unclear. Germline-derived CDR1 and CDR2 are SGHRS and YFSETQ. The V end was cut by 0 bases, the J end by 2 bases, with 5 bases between. This CDR3 contains 14 residues. The CDR3 here is CASSLDFNTGELFF. The CDR3 DNA sequence: TGCGCCAGCAGCTTGGACTTCAACACCGGGGAGCTGTTTTTT.

This clone was found once. The V call is TRBV6-1, the J call TRBJ1-1; maybe TRBD1 (6 bases). CDR3 size: 15 residues. V lost 5 bases to trimming and J lost 1 base, with 14 bases between them. Germline V gene sequence: CDR1 MNHNS, CDR2 SASEGT. CDR3 in amino acids: CASSRGGSGNTEAFF. In nucleotides, the CDR3 is TGTGCCAGCAGTAGGGGGGGCAGCGGGAACACTGAAGCTTTCTTT.

The V gene is TRBV19, the J gene TRBJ2-7; 8 bases are shared with TRBD2. With 3 bases clipped from V and 5 bases from J, the junction kept 3 bases outside the gene matches. This CDR3 contains 13 residues. Per germline, CDR1 LNHDA and CDR2 SQIVND (reference sequence). In nucleotides, the CDR3 is TGTGCCAGTAGTATGGCGGGAGGTAACGAGCAGTACTTC. Residues: CASSMAGGNEQYF.

This clone was picked up one time. The chain carries TRBV28 and TRBJ1-2; TRBD1 matches at 9 bases. This CDR3 comprises 14 residues. Germline V gives CDR1 MDHEN, CDR2 SYDVKM. V trimming: 5 bases; J trimming: 4 bases; junction bases outside the gene matches: 5. The CDR3 protein is CASSLQGASYGYTF. CDR3 nucleotide sequence: TGTGCCAGCAGTCTACAGGGGGCGAGCTATGGCTACACCTTC.